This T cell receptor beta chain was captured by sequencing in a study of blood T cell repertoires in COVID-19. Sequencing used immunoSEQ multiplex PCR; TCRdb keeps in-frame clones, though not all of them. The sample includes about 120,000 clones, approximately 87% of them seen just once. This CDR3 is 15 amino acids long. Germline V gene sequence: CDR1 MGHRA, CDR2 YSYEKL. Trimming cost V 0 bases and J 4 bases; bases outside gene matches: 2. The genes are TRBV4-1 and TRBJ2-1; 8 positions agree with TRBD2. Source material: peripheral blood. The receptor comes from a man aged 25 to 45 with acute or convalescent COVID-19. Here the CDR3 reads CASSQEAGEYNEQFF. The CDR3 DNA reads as TGCGCCAGCAGCCAAGAAGCGGGGGAATACAATGAGCAGTTCTTC.